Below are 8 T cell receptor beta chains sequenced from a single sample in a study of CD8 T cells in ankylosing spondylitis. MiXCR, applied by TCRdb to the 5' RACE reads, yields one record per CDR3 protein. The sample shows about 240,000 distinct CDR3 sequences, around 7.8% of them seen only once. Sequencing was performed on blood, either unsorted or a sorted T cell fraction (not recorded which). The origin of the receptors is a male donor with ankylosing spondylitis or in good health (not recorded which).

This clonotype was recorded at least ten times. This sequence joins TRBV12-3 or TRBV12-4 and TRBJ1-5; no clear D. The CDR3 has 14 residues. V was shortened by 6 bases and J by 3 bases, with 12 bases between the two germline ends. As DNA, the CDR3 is TGTGCCAGCAGCCTGGATAGGCTCAATCAGCCCCAGCATTTT. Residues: CASSLDRLNQPQHF.

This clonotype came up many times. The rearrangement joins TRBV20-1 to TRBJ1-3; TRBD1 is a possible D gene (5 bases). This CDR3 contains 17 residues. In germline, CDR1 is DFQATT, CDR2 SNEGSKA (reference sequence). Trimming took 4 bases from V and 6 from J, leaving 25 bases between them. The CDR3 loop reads CSATGTGGFARENTIYF. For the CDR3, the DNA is TGCAGTGCTACCGGGACGGGTGGTTTCGCACGCGAAAACACCATATATTTT.

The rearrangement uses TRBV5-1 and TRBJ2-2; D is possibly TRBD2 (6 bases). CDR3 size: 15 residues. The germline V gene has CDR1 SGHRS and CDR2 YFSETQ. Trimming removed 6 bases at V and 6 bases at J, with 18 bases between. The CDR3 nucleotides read TGCGCCAGCAATTCTCGAGGCCCGGGGGCCGGGGAGCTGTTTTTT. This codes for CASNSRGPGAGELFF.

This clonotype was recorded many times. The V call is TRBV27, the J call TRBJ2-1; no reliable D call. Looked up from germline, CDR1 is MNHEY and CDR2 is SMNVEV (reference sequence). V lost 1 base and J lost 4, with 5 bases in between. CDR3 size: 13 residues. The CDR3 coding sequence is TGTGCCAGCAGTTTATTAGGGTACAATGAGCAGTTCTTC. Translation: CASSLLGYNEQFF.

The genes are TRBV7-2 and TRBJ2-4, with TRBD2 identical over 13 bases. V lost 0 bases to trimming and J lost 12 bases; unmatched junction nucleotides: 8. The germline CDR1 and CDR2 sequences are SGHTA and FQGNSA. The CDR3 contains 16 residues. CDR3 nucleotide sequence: TGTGCCAGCAGCTTAGCTGGTTCCGGGACTAGCGGGACTCAGTACTTC. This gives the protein CASSLAGSGTSGTQYF.

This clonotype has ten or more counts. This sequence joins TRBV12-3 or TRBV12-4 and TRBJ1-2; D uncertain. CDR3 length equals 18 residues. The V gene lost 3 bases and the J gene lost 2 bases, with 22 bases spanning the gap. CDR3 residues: CASSLAPSLAGFNYGYTF. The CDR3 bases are TGTGCCAGCAGTTTGGCCCCCTCGCTGGCTGGGTTCAACTATGGCTACACCTTC.

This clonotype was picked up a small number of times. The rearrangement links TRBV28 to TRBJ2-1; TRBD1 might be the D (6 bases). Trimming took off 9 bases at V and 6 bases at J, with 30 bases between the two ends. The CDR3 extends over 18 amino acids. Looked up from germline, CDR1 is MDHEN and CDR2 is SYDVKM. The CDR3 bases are TGTGCCAGGGGCCCCGGCCTATTTAAACGACAGGTCATCAATGAGCAGTTCTTC. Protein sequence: CARGPGLFKRQVINEQFF.

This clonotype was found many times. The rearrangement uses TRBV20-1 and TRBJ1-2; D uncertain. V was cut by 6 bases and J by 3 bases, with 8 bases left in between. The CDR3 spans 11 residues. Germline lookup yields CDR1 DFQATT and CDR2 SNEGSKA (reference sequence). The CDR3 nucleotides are TGCAGTGCCCCAAGGGACTATGGCTACACCTTC. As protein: CSAPRDYGYTF.